This TCR beta chain is drawn from a study of Ad26.COV2.S vaccination and SARS-CoV-2 variants. Indicated treatment: 19 received Ad26.COV2.S at low or high dose, single or two shots; 5 received placebo; per-sample allocation not given. Specimen acquisition occurred on day 63 following the initial vaccine or placebo injection. Profiled with immunoSEQ multiplex PCR; TCRdb holds only in-frame clones, not every one. The sample has 300,000 to 400,000 clones, around 85% seen once. Sequenced material: peripheral blood, taken in a trial of Ad26.COV2.S vaccine versus placebo. The sequence was obtained from a person between 18 and 65 years old who received the Ad26.COV2.S COVID-19 vaccine or a placebo.

This chain's CDR3 is CASSPPSEDNTIYF. DNA for the CDR3: TGTGCCAGCTCACCACCGTCGGAGGACAACACCATATATTTT. The chain joins TRBV18 to TRBJ1-3, with D unclear. Germline-derived CDR1 and CDR2 are KGHSH and LQKENI. The CDR3 sequence is 14 residues long. Between the trimmed V and J ends, which lost 0 bases and 7 bases, there was a span of 10 bases.